This entry lists 22 T cell receptor beta chains sequenced from one sample in a study of control samples from healthy donors and cancer patients. TCRdb keeps only in-frame clones here, not all; method: immunoSEQ multiplex PCR. The top ten clones hold just over 8.5% of a sample with 110,000 to 150,000 clones, approximately 86% of them seen once. The source material was blood. The receptors here all came from a woman aged 25 to 39 in good health.

The rearrangement uses TRBV7-9 and TRBJ2-7; weak D call: TRBD1 (6 bases). V lost 2 bases and J 3 bases, leaving 14 bases between the germline ends. The CDR3 is 15 residues long. Germline V gene data show CDR1 as SEHNR and CDR2 as FQNEAQ (reference sequence). CDR3 in amino acids: CASSLPTGPFYEQYF. In DNA, the CDR3 is TGTGCCAGCAGCTTACCGACAGGACCCTTCTACGAGCAGTACTTC.

The chain employs TRBV29-1 and TRBJ2-1; TRBD2 matches at 13 bases. With V trimmed by 6 bases and J by 4 bases, 9 bases remained unmatched. Germline V gives CDR1 SQVTM, CDR2 ANQGSEA. This CDR3 spans 16 amino acids. For the CDR3, the DNA is TGCAGCGTGGTACTAGCGGGAGGGCCCAGGTACAATGAGCAGTTCTTC. This encodes CSVVLAGGPRYNEQFF.

The chain links TRBV7-3 to TRBJ2-3, with 11 bases that match TRBD2. The CDR3 length is 14 residues. The germline gives CDR1 SGHTA, CDR2 FQGTGA. V lost 5 bases, J lost 5 bases, and 3 bases stayed unmatched. The CDR3 loop reads CASSPGLAGDTQYF. Here the CDR3 DNA reads TGTGCCAGCAGCCCCGGACTAGCGGGAGATACGCAGTATTTT.

The chain employs TRBV2 and TRBJ2-7, with D unresolved. This CDR3 has 13 residues. Germline lookup yields CDR1 SNHLY and CDR2 FYNNEI. The V end lost 0 bases, the J end lost 5 bases, and 8 bases lay between the germline ends. CDR3 sequence: CASSEAGFHEQYF. Here the CDR3 DNA reads TGTGCCAGCAGTGAAGCGGGTTTCCACGAGCAGTACTTC.

CDR3 DNA sequence: TGTGCCAGCAGCTTATCGTGGACCGCGGATTCACCCCTCCACTTT. It codes for CASSLSWTADSPLHF. The rearrangement links TRBV7-2 to TRBJ1-6; D remains unclear. V was clipped by 2 bases and J by 8 bases, with 13 bases between them. The CDR3 is made up of 15 amino acids. The germline CDR1 and CDR2 sequences are SGHTA and FQGNSA.

The sample holds one count of this clone. This chain joins TRBV5-5 and TRBJ2-1; 8 nucleotides line up with TRBD1. From germline, CDR1 is SGHKS and CDR2 YYEKEE (reference sequence). This CDR3 comprises 15 residues. Trimming cost V 4 bases and J 2 bases; bases outside gene matches: 5. Here the CDR3 reads CASSAGQAPYNEQFF. As DNA, the CDR3 is TGTGCCAGCAGCGCGGGACAGGCCCCCTACAATGAGCAGTTCTTC.

The chain links TRBV30 to TRBJ2-7, with 9 nucleotides matching TRBD1. V lost 2 bases, J lost 4 bases, and 15 bases stayed unmatched. The CDR3 totals 17 residues. Germline assignment: CDR1 GTSNPN and CDR2 SVGIG (reference sequence). The CDR3 bases are TGTGCCTGGAGTCCCCCGACAGGGGGGAGTTTAGGTTACGAGCAGTACTTC. It encodes CAWSPPTGGSLGYEQYF.

The chain joins TRBV28 to TRBJ2-6, with TRBD1 matching over 11 bases. Germline loops: CDR1 MDHEN, CDR2 SYDVKM. V was pared by 6 bases and J by 4 bases, with 8 bases of the junction left unmatched. CDR3 length: 17 residues. CDR3 loop: CASSRGQGAPGANVLTF. The CDR3 bases are TGTGCCAGCAGCCGAGGACAGGGGGCTCCCGGGGCCAACGTCCTGACTTTC. Combining the CDR3 with reference TRBV28 and TRBJ2-6 gives the whole variable domain DVKVTQSSRYLVKRTGEKVFLECVQDMDHENMFWYRQDPGLGLRLIYFSYDVKMKEKGDIPEGYSVSREKKERFSLILESASTNQTSMYLCASSRGQGAPGANVLTFGAGSRLTVL.

The chain links TRBV6-2 or TRBV6-3 to TRBJ1-1; weak D call: TRBD1 (6 bases). The V and J ends lost 2 bases and 0 bases respectively, with 10 bases between them. Germline assignment: CDR1 MNHEY and CDR2 SVGEGT. The CDR3 sequence is 15 residues long. The CDR3 coding sequence is TGTGCCAGCAGTTACCTCAGGGGTATGAACACTGAAGCTTTCTTT. This gives the protein CASSYLRGMNTEAFF.

The chain recombines TRBV30 with TRBJ2-2; D is uncertain. CDR3 length equals 11 residues. Germline values: CDR1 GTSNPN, CDR2 SVGIG (reference sequence). Between the trimmed V and J ends, which lost 1 base and 8 bases, there was a span of 5 bases. CDR3 loop: CAWSARGELFF. CDR3 nucleotides: TGTGCCTGGAGTGCAAGGGGGGAGCTGTTTTTT.

The chain employs TRBV5-1 and TRBJ2-5, with 7 bases matching TRBD1. The germline CDR1 and CDR2 sequences are SGHRS and YFSETQ. The CDR3 covers 11 residues. With V trimmed by 5 bases and J by 5 bases, 0 bases remained unmatched. The CDR3 bases are TGCGCCAGCAGGACAGGGGAGACCCAGTACTTC. The encoded protein is CASRTGETQYF. Combining the CDR3 with reference TRBV5-1 and TRBJ2-5 gives the whole variable domain KAGVTQTPRYLIKTRGQQVTLSCSPISGHRSVSWYQQTPGQGLQFLFEYFSETQRNKGNFPGRFSGRQFSNSRSEMNVSTLELGDSALYLCASRTGETQYFGPGTRLLVL.

The rearrangement joins TRBV10-3 to TRBJ2-6, with no clear D. This CDR3 has 13 residues. V dropped 10 bases and J dropped 0 bases, with 7 bases sitting between them. Looked up from germline, CDR1 is ENHRY and CDR2 is SYGVKD. The CDR3, as DNA: TGTGCCAGCACAGACTCTGGGGCCAACGTCCTGACTTTC. Translation: CASTDSGANVLTF.

This CDR3 is CASSTHRGQVGELFF. CDR3 DNA: TGTGCCAGTAGTACACACAGGGGGCAGGTCGGGGAGCTGTTTTTT. This chain links TRBV19 with TRBJ2-2, with 9 bases lining up with TRBD1. J lost 7 bases, V lost 4 bases, and 7 bases had no gene match. Per the germline V gene, CDR1 is LNHDA and CDR2 is SQIVND (reference sequence). This CDR3 spans 15 amino acids. The full variable domain, completed using reference TRBV19 and TRBJ2-2, is DGGITQSPKYLFRKEGQNVTLSCEQNLNHDAMYWYRQDPGQGLRLIYYSQIVNDFQKGDIAEGYSVSREKKESFPLTVTSAQKNPTAFYLCASSTHRGQVGELFFGEGSRLTVL.

This chain uses TRBV18 with TRBJ2-5, with D unresolved. Trimming cost V 2 bases and J 5 bases, with 3 bases left between them. Per the germline V gene, CDR1 is KGHSH and CDR2 is LQKENI. The CDR3 has 11 residues. CDR3 amino acids: CASSPEETQYF. For the CDR3, the DNA is TGTGCCAGCTCACCAGAGGAGACCCAGTACTTC.

V usage is TRBV7-8 and J usage is TRBJ2-1, with TRBD2 identical over 14 bases. Germline loops: CDR1 SGHVS, CDR2 FQNEAQ. Germline trimming cut 5 bases from V and 8 bases from J; bases unmatched to any gene: 11. The CDR3 is 17 amino acids. The CDR3 region has the DNA TGTGCCAGCAGCCTGGGGACTAGCGGGAGTCTGGGACATGAGCAGTTCTTC. Its translation is CASSLGTSGSLGHEQFF. Supplemented by reference TRBV7-8 and TRBJ2-1, the full variable domain reads GAGVSQSPRYKVAKRGQDVALRCDPISGHVSLFWYQQALGQGPEFLTYFQNEAQLDKSGLPSDRFFAERPEGSVSTLKIQRTQQEDSAVYLCASSLGTSGSLGHEQFFGPGTRLTVL.

About this clone: At one end the junction does not follow the germline gene, possibly because of a read error. CDR3 sequence reads: CASSQEGSGGANRF. The DNA for the CDR3 is TGTGCCAGCAGCCAAGAGGGGTCGGGGGGCGCGAATAGATTT. The V call is TRBV3-1 (or the pseudogene TRBV3-2), the J call TRBJ2-3, with D maybe TRBD2 (7 bases). Germline CDR1 reads LGHDT; CDR2 reads YNNKEL (reference sequence). The CDR3 is 14 residues long.

CDR3 sequence (DNA): TGTGCCTGGAGTATGACAGAGAACACTGAAGCTTTCTTT. Amino acid sequence: CAWSMTENTEAFF. The chain is built from TRBV30 and TRBJ1-1; TRBD1 is a possible D gene (5 bases). Germline values: CDR1 GTSNPN, CDR2 SVGIG (reference sequence). The CDR3 is 13 residues long. Deletions cut 2 bases from V and 1 base from J, with 8 bases between. Full variable domain (remainder filled in from reference TRBV30 and TRBJ1-1): SQTIHQWPATLVQPVGSPLSLECTVEGTSNPNLYWYRQAAGRGLQLLFYSVGIGQISSEVPQNLSASRPQDRQFILSSKKLLLSDSGFYLCAWSMTENTEAFFGQGTRLTVV.

This rearrangement joins TRBV9 to TRBJ2-3, with TRBD2 matching over 12 bases. Losses at the gene ends were 0 bases for V and 1 base for J; bases not matched to a gene: 6. CDR3 length equals 18 residues. CDR1 is SGDLS and CDR2 is YYNGEE in the germline V gene. The CDR3 reads CASSVGLAGGRGTDTQYF. The DNA for the CDR3 is TGTGCCAGCAGCGTAGGTCTAGCGGGAGGGCGTGGCACAGATACGCAGTATTTT.

V usage is TRBV19 and J usage is TRBJ1-1, with 8 bases that match TRBD1. Germline V CDR1 and CDR2: LNHDA, SQIVND (reference sequence). CDR3 size: 18 residues. J gave up 3 bases and V 5 bases, and 17 bases lay outside the gene matches. DNA for the CDR3: TGTGCCAGTAGTGTGTATCGGAAAATAGACAGGGGCGACACTGAAGCTTTCTTT. Its protein product is CASSVYRKIDRGDTEAFF. The variable domain in full, completed from reference TRBV19 and TRBJ1-1, reads DGGITQSPKYLFRKEGQNVTLSCEQNLNHDAMYWYRQDPGQGLRLIYYSQIVNDFQKGDIAEGYSVSREKKESFPLTVTSAQKNPTAFYLCASSVYRKIDRGDTEAFFGQGTRLTVV.

The rearrangement links TRBV28 to TRBJ1-1, with a possible D match to TRBD1 (5 bases). The V gene lost 5 bases and the J gene lost 0 bases, with 22 bases spanning the gap. From germline, CDR1 is MDHEN and CDR2 SYDVKM. The CDR3 consists of 18 residues. The CDR3 here is CASSPRWRGNKMNTEAFF. Here the CDR3 DNA reads TGTGCCAGCAGTCCCCGTTGGAGGGGAAACAAAATGAACACTGAAGCTTTCTTT.

V is TRBV5-5 and J is TRBJ1-5, with 8 nucleotides matching TRBD1. Germline V gene data show CDR1 as SGHKS and CDR2 as YYEKEE (reference sequence). CDR3 length: 16 amino acids. V trimming: 4 bases; J trimming: 7 bases; junction bases outside the gene matches: 13. This CDR3 is CASSPGQGGSNQPQHF. CDR3 nucleotides: TGTGCCAGCAGCCCAGGACAGGGAGGTTCCAACCAGCCCCAGCATTTT.

The V gene is TRBV13, the J gene TRBJ1-1; 7 nucleotides align to TRBD1. The germline V gene has CDR1 PRHDT and CDR2 FYEKMQ (reference sequence). Trimming at V came to 8 bases and at J to 1 base, leaving 4 bases not matched to a gene. The CDR3 extends over 13 amino acids. CDR3 coding DNA: TGTGCCAGCCTAAGGACAGGGAACACTGAAGCTTTCTTT. Its translation is CASLRTGNTEAFF.